A selection of T cell receptor beta chains follows, all from one sample in a study of blood T cell repertoires in COVID-19. Here immunoSEQ multiplex PCR was the method, and the copy in TCRdb shows in-frame clones only, minus some. Of tens of thousands of clones in the sample, more than 85% were seen once. Material: peripheral blood. Receptors were obtained from a human donor in a cohort sampled during active COVID-19. The CDR3 runs from the conserved cysteine through the conserved F or W. D genes are given only for firm matches. Clone size appears in some rows only: once, few, many, or a class for an expanded clone.

cdr3_nt: TGTGCCAGCAGCTTGCAGGGCACCGGGGAGCTGTTTTTT
cdr3_aa: CASSLQGTGELFF
d_call: -
clone_size: -
j_call: TRBJ2-2
v_call: TRBV5-4

cdr3_nt: TGCGCCAGCAAGTCCCTAGCGGGAGACCCGGAGCTGTTTTTT
cdr3_aa: CASKSLAGDPELFF
d_call: TRBD2
clone_size: -
j_call: TRBJ2-2
v_call: TRBV10-2

cdr3_nt: TGTGCCAGCAGTAACGCGGGGACGAACACCGGGGAGCTGTTTTTT
cdr3_aa: CASSNAGTNTGELFF
d_call: -
clone_size: -
j_call: TRBJ2-2
v_call: TRBV5-6

cdr3_nt: TGTGCCTGGAGCGGGGGACAGGGGGCTGAAGCTTTCTTT
cdr3_aa: CAWSGGQGAEAFF
d_call: TRBD1
clone_size: -
j_call: TRBJ1-1
v_call: TRBV30

cdr3_nt: TGTGCCAGCAGTGAAACTCAGGGGGTCTACGAGCAGTACTTC
cdr3_aa: CASSETQGVYEQYF
d_call: TRBD1
clone_size: -
j_call: TRBJ2-7
v_call: TRBV2

cdr3_nt: TGCGCCAGCAGGACAGAGTCTGACGTCCTGACTTTC
cdr3_aa: CASRTESDVLTF
d_call: -
clone_size: -
j_call: TRBJ2-6
v_call: TRBV5-1

cdr3_nt: TGTGCCAGCTTAGGAGGCGGGGGCCCTCTCTATGGCTACACCTTC
cdr3_aa: CASLGGGGPLYGYTF
d_call: -
clone_size: -
j_call: TRBJ1-2
v_call: TRBV2

cdr3_nt: TGTGCCAGCAGCCAGAGAGGGGGTGGGCGAAACACTGAAGCTTTCTTT
cdr3_aa: CASSQRGGGRNTEAFF
d_call: -
clone_size: -
j_call: TRBJ1-1
v_call: TRBV3-1/TRBV3-2

cdr3_nt: TGCAGTGCTAGTTCCGTAGAGACCCAGTACTTC
cdr3_aa: CSASSVETQYF
d_call: -
clone_size: -
j_call: TRBJ2-5
v_call: TRBV20-1

cdr3_nt: TGTGCCAGCAGCACCCCCGGGGGGGGTGGCTACACCTTC
cdr3_aa: CASSTPGGGGYTF
d_call: -
clone_size: -
j_call: TRBJ1-2
v_call: TRBV11-2

cdr3_nt: TGCGCCAGCAGCTACGACACCATAACGACAGAGACCCAGTACTTC
cdr3_aa: CASSYDTITTETQYF
d_call: -
clone_size: -
j_call: TRBJ2-5
v_call: TRBV5-1

cdr3_nt: TGTGCCAGCAGTTTGACAGGGGGAGCGGCTGGCTACACCTTC
cdr3_aa: CASSLTGGAAGYTF
d_call: TRBD1
clone_size: -
j_call: TRBJ1-2
v_call: TRBV28

cdr3_nt: TGTGCCAGAAGCTGGGCGTCCTGCGGGGGTACCACAGATACGCAGTATTTT
cdr3_aa: CARSWASCGGTTDTQYF
d_call: TRBD2
clone_size: -
j_call: TRBJ2-3
v_call: TRBV5-3

cdr3_nt: TGTGCCAGCAGCTTGGCGTCAGGGAATAGCAATCAGCCCCAGCATTTT
cdr3_aa: CASSLASGNSNQPQHF
d_call: -
clone_size: -
j_call: TRBJ1-5
v_call: TRBV5-5

cdr3_nt: TGTGCCAGCAGCCCCGGGACTCTATACGAGCAGTACTTC
cdr3_aa: CASSPGTLYEQYF
d_call: -
clone_size: -
j_call: TRBJ2-7
v_call: TRBV12-3/TRBV12-4

cdr3_nt: TGTGCCAGCAGCTTAAACTCCGACACTGAAGCTTTCTTT
cdr3_aa: CASSLNSDTEAFF
d_call: -
clone_size: -
j_call: TRBJ1-1
v_call: TRBV13

cdr3_nt: TGTGCCACCGCACTAGTTCGAGTAAACACCATATATTTT
cdr3_aa: CATALVRVNTIYF
d_call: -
clone_size: -
j_call: TRBJ1-3
v_call: TRBV2

cdr3_nt: TGTGCCAGCAGCTTTATAGGGGCGGCTAATGAAAAACTGTTTTTT
cdr3_aa: CASSFIGAANEKLFF
d_call: -
clone_size: -
j_call: TRBJ1-4
v_call: TRBV5-5

cdr3_nt: TGCAGTGCTAGTAACAGGGAGAACACTGAAGCTTTCTTT
cdr3_aa: CSASNRENTEAFF
d_call: -
clone_size: -
j_call: TRBJ1-1
v_call: TRBV20-1

cdr3_nt: TGTGCCAGCGGTCACGCCCTGGGAGTGGAGCCCCAGCATTTT
cdr3_aa: CASGHALGVEPQHF
d_call: -
clone_size: once
j_call: TRBJ1-5
v_call: TRBV28

cdr3_nt: TGTGCCAGCAGCCGGGACAGGGATGAAAAACTGTTTTTT
cdr3_aa: CASSRDRDEKLFF
d_call: TRBD1
clone_size: -
j_call: TRBJ1-4
v_call: TRBV2

cdr3_nt: TGTGCCAGCTCACCTGTGACAGATTATTCACCCCTCCACTTT
cdr3_aa: CASSPVTDYSPLHF
d_call: -
clone_size: -
j_call: TRBJ1-6
v_call: TRBV18

cdr3_nt: TGTGCCAGCAGGCCCATCGGGCAGCCCCAGCATTTT
cdr3_aa: CASRPIGQPQHF
d_call: -
clone_size: -
j_call: TRBJ1-5
v_call: TRBV28

cdr3_nt: TGTGCCAGCAGCGTAGAGTGGGACAGCGAGGTAGAGACCCAGTACTTC
cdr3_aa: CASSVEWDSEVETQYF
d_call: TRBD1
clone_size: -
j_call: TRBJ2-5
v_call: TRBV9

cdr3_nt: TGTGCCACCAGTGCCACCGGCGGGTCGGGCTATGGCTACACCTTC
cdr3_aa: CATSATGGSGYGYTF
d_call: -
clone_size: -
j_call: TRBJ1-2
v_call: TRBV24-1

cdr3_nt: TGTGCCATCAGTGAGTCAGGACAAAGCTCTGGAAACACCATATATTTT
cdr3_aa: CAISESGQSSGNTIYF
d_call: -
clone_size: -
j_call: TRBJ1-3
v_call: TRBV10-3

cdr3_nt: TGTGCCAGCAGCTTCCCAGGGGGTGCCACCCAAACCCAGTACTTC
cdr3_aa: CASSFPGGATQTQYF
d_call: TRBD1
clone_size: -
j_call: TRBJ2-5
v_call: TRBV7-6

cdr3_nt: TGTGCCAGCAGTCCCCGTCCATCCGAGCCCAACGAGCAGTACTTC
cdr3_aa: CASSPRPSEPNEQYF
d_call: -
clone_size: -
j_call: TRBJ2-7
v_call: TRBV6-5

cdr3_nt: TGTGCCAGTAGTATGGACAGGAACACCGGGGAGCTGTTTTTT
cdr3_aa: CASSMDRNTGELFF
d_call: -
clone_size: -
j_call: TRBJ2-2
v_call: TRBV19

cdr3_nt: TGTGCCAGCACGGGGGACAGGGCGGCCACAGATACGCAGTATTTT
cdr3_aa: CASTGDRAATDTQYF
d_call: TRBD1
clone_size: -
j_call: TRBJ2-3
v_call: TRBV6-5

cdr3_nt: TGCGCCAGCAGCTTGGAAGCGGGGTTGTACAATGAGCAGTTCTTC
cdr3_aa: CASSLEAGLYNEQFF
d_call: TRBD2
clone_size: -
j_call: TRBJ2-1
v_call: TRBV5-1

cdr3_nt: TGTGCCAGCAGCTCTACTCGCAAGCCGGGTTCTGGGGCCAACGTCCTGACTTTC
cdr3_aa: CASSSTRKPGSGANVLTF
d_call: -
clone_size: -
j_call: TRBJ2-6
v_call: TRBV7-9

cdr3_nt: TGTGCCAGCAGCAAAAACAGGGATCGTAACACCGGGGAGCTGTTTTTT
cdr3_aa: CASSKNRDRNTGELFF
d_call: -
clone_size: once
j_call: TRBJ2-2
v_call: TRBV7-6

cdr3_nt: TGTGCCAGCAGCGCGGACAGTTTGGAGGCTTTCTTT
cdr3_aa: CASSADSLEAFF
d_call: -
clone_size: once
j_call: TRBJ1-1
v_call: TRBV9

cdr3_nt: TGTGCCAGCAGCCGGCAGGGGTACACCGGGGAGCTGTTTTTT
cdr3_aa: CASSRQGYTGELFF
d_call: -
clone_size: -
j_call: TRBJ2-2
v_call: TRBV7-2

cdr3_nt: TGTGCCAGCAACACAGACAGGTTTTCCTACGAGCAGTACTTC
cdr3_aa: CASNTDRFSYEQYF
d_call: -
clone_size: -
j_call: TRBJ2-7
v_call: TRBV11-2

cdr3_nt: TGCGCCAGCCACGCAGGACAGGGTTTTGGTGAGCAGTTCTTC
cdr3_aa: CASHAGQGFGEQFF
d_call: TRBD1
clone_size: once
j_call: TRBJ2-1
v_call: TRBV5-1

cdr3_nt: TGTGCCAGCAGCTTAGGATTTGGGTTAGTGGGCGCTTTCTTT
cdr3_aa: CASSLGFGLVGAFF
d_call: -
clone_size: -
j_call: TRBJ1-1
v_call: TRBV11-2

cdr3_nt: TGTGCCAGCAGCTTAGGGGTTTGGGACAGGTCCGCCACAGATACGCAGTATTTT
cdr3_aa: CASSLGVWDRSATDTQYF
d_call: TRBD1
clone_size: -
j_call: TRBJ2-3
v_call: TRBV7-2

cdr3_nt: TGTGCCAGCAGCTTGGGTGTGGCCAGGGGCCGGATGGCTGAAGCTTTCTTT
cdr3_aa: CASSLGVARGRMAEAFF
d_call: -
clone_size: -
j_call: TRBJ1-1
v_call: TRBV5-5

cdr3_nt: TGTGCCAGCAGCTTGAATCCGGACATCAACACCGGGGAGCTGTTTTTT
cdr3_aa: CASSLNPDINTGELFF
d_call: -
clone_size: -
j_call: TRBJ2-2
v_call: TRBV5-4

cdr3_nt: TGTGCCAGCAGCTCCTGGACAGGTCGGTATGGCTACACCTTC
cdr3_aa: CASSSWTGRYGYTF
d_call: TRBD1
clone_size: -
j_call: TRBJ1-2
v_call: TRBV9

cdr3_nt: TGTGCCACCGACGCTAGCGGGGGAGGGGATACGCAGTATTTT
cdr3_aa: CATDASGGGDTQYF
d_call: TRBD2
clone_size: once
j_call: TRBJ2-3
v_call: TRBV11-2

cdr3_nt: TGTGCCAGCAGCTTAAGGGAGAAACTCCACTTT
cdr3_aa: CASSLREKLHF
d_call: -
clone_size: -
j_call: TRBJ1-6
v_call: TRBV7-8

cdr3_nt: TGTGCCAGCAGCCGTTTAGCGGGAAATGAGCAGTTCTTC
cdr3_aa: CASSRLAGNEQFF
d_call: TRBD2
clone_size: -
j_call: TRBJ2-1
v_call: TRBV11-3

cdr3_nt: TGTGCCAGCCAGCGGGAGGGCCTGCTAGATACGCAGTATTTT
cdr3_aa: CASQREGLLDTQYF
d_call: TRBD2
clone_size: -
j_call: TRBJ2-3
v_call: TRBV2

cdr3_nt: TGTGCCTGGCGCCCAGCAGATACGCAGTATTTT
cdr3_aa: CAWRPADTQYF
d_call: -
clone_size: -
j_call: TRBJ2-3
v_call: TRBV30

cdr3_nt: TGTGCCAGCAGTGAACCGACCGGGACTAGCGGGGCGGTCACAGATACGCAGTATTTT
cdr3_aa: CASSEPTGTSGAVTDTQYF
d_call: TRBD2
clone_size: -
j_call: TRBJ2-3
v_call: TRBV2

cdr3_nt: TGTGCCAGCAGCTTAGCACCGGTCGCGGGCGAGCAGTACTTC
cdr3_aa: CASSLAPVAGEQYF
d_call: -
clone_size: -
j_call: TRBJ2-7
v_call: TRBV7-9

cdr3_nt: TGTGCCAGCAGCTTATCGCGGGGAGCCTACAATGAGCAGTTCTTC
cdr3_aa: CASSLSRGAYNEQFF
d_call: -
clone_size: once
j_call: TRBJ2-1
v_call: TRBV7-8

cdr3_nt: TGTGCCAGCAGCAAAGTTGTGACTAGGCTGGTGGACGAGCAGTTCTTC
cdr3_aa: CASSKVVTRLVDEQFF
d_call: -
clone_size: -
j_call: TRBJ2-1
v_call: TRBV21-1

cdr3_nt: TGTGCCAGCAGTCGGAACGAACAGGGAGGGAAGCCCCAGCATTTT
cdr3_aa: CASSRNEQGGKPQHF
d_call: -
clone_size: -
j_call: TRBJ1-5
v_call: TRBV6-6

cdr3_nt: TGTGCCAGCAGCTTAGTGACAGCCAAATCATCACCCCTCCACTTT
cdr3_aa: CASSLVTAKSSPLHF
d_call: -
clone_size: -
j_call: TRBJ1-6
v_call: TRBV11-2

cdr3_nt: TGTGCCAGTAGTCCCGAACGACAGGGGAGAAGGGCAGATACGCAGTATTTT
cdr3_aa: CASSPERQGRRADTQYF
d_call: TRBD1
clone_size: -
j_call: TRBJ2-3
v_call: TRBV19

cdr3_nt: TGTGCCAGTAGTCCAACCAGGAACACTGAAGCTTTCTTT
cdr3_aa: CASSPTRNTEAFF
d_call: -
clone_size: -
j_call: TRBJ1-1
v_call: TRBV19

cdr3_nt: TGCGCCAGCAGCACCCTAATGGACAACGGGGAGCTGTTTTTT
cdr3_aa: CASSTLMDNGELFF
d_call: -
clone_size: -
j_call: TRBJ2-2
v_call: TRBV5-1

cdr3_nt: TGTGCCAGCAGTTACTCTTTCCAGGAACGTGCCACTGAAGCTTTCTTT
cdr3_aa: CASSYSFQERATEAFF
d_call: -
clone_size: -
j_call: TRBJ1-1
v_call: TRBV6-6